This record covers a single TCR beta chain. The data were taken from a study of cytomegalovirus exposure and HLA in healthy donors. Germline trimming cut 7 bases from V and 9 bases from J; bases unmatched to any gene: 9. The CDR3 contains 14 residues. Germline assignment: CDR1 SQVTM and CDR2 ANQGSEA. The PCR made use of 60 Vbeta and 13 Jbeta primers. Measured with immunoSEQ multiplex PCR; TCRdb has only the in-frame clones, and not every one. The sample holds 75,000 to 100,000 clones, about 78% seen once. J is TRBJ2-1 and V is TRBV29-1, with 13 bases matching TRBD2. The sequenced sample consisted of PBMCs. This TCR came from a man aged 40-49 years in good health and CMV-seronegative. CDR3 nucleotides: TGCAGCGGGGGACTAGCGGGACTAAGCGGTGAGCAGTTCTTC. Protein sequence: CSGGLAGLSGEQFF.